This entry features one T cell receptor beta chain sequence. Generated by immunoSEQ multiplex PCR, the TCRdb table keeps only in-frame clones and is missing some. This table has approximately 1.1 million clones, about 80% appearing once. This specimen belongs to a study of shared clonotypes between healthy human individuals. Losses at the gene ends were 9 bases for V and 3 bases for J; bases not matched to a gene: 3. In germline, CDR1 is SNHLY, CDR2 FYNNEI. The CDR3 covers 12 residues. The chain combines TRBV2 with TRBJ1-2, with 8 bases that match TRBD1. Material for sequencing was memory CD4+ T cells from PBMCs. Subset denoted: CD45RA-negative fraction. This TCR was sampled from a man between 18 and 35 years old in good health. Some clones in this sample may be carry-over from other donors' samples. CDR3 sequence: CARQGQDYGYTF. CDR3 nucleotides: TGTGCCAGGCAGGGACAGGACTATGGCTACACCTTC.